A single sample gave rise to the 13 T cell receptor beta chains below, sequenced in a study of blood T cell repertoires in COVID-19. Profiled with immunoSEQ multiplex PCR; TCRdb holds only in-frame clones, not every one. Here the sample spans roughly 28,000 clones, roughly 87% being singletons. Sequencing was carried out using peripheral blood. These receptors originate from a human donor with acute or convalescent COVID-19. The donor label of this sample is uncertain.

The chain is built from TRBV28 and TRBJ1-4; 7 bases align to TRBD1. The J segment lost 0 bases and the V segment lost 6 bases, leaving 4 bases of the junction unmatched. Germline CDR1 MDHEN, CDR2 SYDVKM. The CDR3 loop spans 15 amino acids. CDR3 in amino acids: CASRGTATTNEKLFF. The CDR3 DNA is TGTGCCAGCAGGGGGACAGCCACAACTAATGAAAAACTGTTTTTT.

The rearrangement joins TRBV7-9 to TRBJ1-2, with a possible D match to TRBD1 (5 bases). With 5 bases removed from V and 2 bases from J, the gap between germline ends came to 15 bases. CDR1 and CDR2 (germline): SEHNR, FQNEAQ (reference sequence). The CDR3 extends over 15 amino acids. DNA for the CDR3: TGTGCCAGCAGCCCCCCTGGGGCAGGCAACTATGGCTACACCTTC. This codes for CASSPPGAGNYGYTF.

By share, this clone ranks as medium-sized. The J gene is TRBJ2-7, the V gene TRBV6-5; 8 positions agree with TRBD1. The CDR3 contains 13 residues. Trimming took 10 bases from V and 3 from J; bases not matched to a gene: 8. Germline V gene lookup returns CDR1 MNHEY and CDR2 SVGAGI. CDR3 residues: CAIMGQDNYEQYF. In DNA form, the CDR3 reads TGTGCCATCATGGGACAGGACAACTACGAGCAGTACTTC.

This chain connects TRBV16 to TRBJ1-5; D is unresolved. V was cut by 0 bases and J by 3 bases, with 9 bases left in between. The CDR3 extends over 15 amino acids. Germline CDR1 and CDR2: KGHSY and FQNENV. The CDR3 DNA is TGTGCCAGCAGCCAATCCCAGGTGGCCAATCAGCCCCAGCATTTT. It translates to CASSQSQVANQPQHF.

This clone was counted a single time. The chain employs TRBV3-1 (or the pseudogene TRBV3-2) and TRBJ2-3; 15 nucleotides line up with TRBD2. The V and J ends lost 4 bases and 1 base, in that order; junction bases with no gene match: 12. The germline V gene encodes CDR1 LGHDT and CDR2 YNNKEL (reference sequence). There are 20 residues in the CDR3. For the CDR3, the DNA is TGTGCCAGCAGCCGTACTCCGGGACTAGCGGGGGGAATACGCACAGATACGCAGTATTTT. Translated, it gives CASSRTPGLAGGIRTDTQYF.

The CDR3 here is CASSPGLAGAYEQYF. The CDR3 DNA follows: TGTGCCAGCAGCCCGGGACTAGCGGGAGCATACGAGCAGTACTTC. The chain recombines TRBV9 with TRBJ2-7; 14 bases line up with TRBD2. Germline CDR1 and CDR2: SGDLS and YYNGEE. The ends lost 4 bases at V and 4 bases at J; junction bases unmatched: 4. The CDR3 has 15 amino acids.

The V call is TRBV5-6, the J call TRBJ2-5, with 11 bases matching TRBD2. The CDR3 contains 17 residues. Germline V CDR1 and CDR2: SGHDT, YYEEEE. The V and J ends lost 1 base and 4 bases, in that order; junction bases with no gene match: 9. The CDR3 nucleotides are TGTGCCAGCAGCTTGTTGGGTAGCGGGAGGGCAGGAGAGACCCAGTACTTC. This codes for CASSLLGSGRAGETQYF. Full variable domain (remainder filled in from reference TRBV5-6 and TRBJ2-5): DAGVTQSPTHLIKTRGQQVTLRCSPKSGHDTVSWYQQALGQGPQFIFQYYEEEERQRGNFPDRFSGHQFPNYSSELNVNALLLGDSALYLCASSLLGSGRAGETQYFGPGTRLLVL.

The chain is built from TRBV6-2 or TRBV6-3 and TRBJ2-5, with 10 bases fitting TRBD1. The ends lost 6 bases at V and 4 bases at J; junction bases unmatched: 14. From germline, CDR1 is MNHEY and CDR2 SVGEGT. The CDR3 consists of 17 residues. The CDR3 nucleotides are TGTGCCAGCAGCCCAGGCAGGACAGGGGGTCTTGCAGAGACCCAGTACTTC. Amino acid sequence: CASSPGRTGGLAETQYF.

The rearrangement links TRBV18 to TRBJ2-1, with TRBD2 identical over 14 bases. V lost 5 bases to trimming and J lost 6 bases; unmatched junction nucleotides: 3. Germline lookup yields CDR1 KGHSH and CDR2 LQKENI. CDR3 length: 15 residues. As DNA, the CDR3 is TGTGCCAGCTCATCGGGACTAGCGGGGGTCAATGAGCAGTTCTTC. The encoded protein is CASSSGLAGVNEQFF.

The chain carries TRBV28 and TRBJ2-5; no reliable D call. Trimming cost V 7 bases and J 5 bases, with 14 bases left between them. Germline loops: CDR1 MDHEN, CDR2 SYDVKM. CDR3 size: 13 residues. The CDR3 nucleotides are TGTGCCAGCAACCAACAGATTATGGAGACCCAGTACTTC. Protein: CASNQQIMETQYF.

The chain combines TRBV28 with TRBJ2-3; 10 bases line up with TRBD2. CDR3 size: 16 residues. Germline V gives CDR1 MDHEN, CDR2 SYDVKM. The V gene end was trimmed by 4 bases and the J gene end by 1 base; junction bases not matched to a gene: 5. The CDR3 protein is CASSSAGGPGTDTQYF. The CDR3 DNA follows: TGTGCCAGCAGTTCAGCGGGAGGGCCGGGCACAGATACGCAGTATTTT.

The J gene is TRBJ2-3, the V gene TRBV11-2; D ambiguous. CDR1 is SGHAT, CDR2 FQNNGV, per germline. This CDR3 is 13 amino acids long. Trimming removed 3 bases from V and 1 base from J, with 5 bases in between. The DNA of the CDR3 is TGTGCCAGCAGCTTCTATGGCACAGATACGCAGTATTTT. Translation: CASSFYGTDTQYF. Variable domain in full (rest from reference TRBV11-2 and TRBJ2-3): EAGVAQSPRYKIIEKRQSVAFWCNPISGHATLYWYQQILGQGPKLLIQFQNNGVVDDSQLPKDRFSAERLKGVDSTLKIQPAKLEDSAVYLCASSFYGTDTQYFGPGTRLTVL.

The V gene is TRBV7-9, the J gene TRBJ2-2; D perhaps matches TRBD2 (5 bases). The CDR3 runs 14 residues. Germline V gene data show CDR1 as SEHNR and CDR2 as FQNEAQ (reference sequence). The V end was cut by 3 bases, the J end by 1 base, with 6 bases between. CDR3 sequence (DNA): TGTGCCAGCAGCTTCGGGATGAACACCGGGGAGCTGTTTTTT. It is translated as CASSFGMNTGELFF.